This T cell receptor beta chain was sequenced during a study of shared clonotypes between healthy human individuals (dated by TCRdb to 2019 to 2021). Turning to the overall study: The cohort included three men and a couple of women between 18 and 49 years of age. For each donor, three plates each were used for CD4 naive and CD4 memory, two plates were used for CD8 naive, and one plate was used for CD8 memory. The study deeply sequenced blood TCR repertoires of about 5 healthy adults to estimate repertoire size and the extent of clonotype sharing between individuals. To increase sequencing depth and limit assay-specific biases, different laboratories used diverse techniques to prepare libraries and sequence TCR repertoires. Between about 0.9 and 9 billion PBMCs per donor were obtained by leukapheresis.

Inclusive of the bounding cysteine and phenylalanine, the CDR3 is 16 residues long. The CDR3 DNA has 48 bases and is translated from base 1. Sequences LNHNV (CDR1) and YYDKDF (CDR2) are obtained from the germline V gene (reference sequence). V lost 0 bases and J lost 3 bases; the stretch between them is 12 bases long. As regards this clone: Its antigen remains undetermined. No base quality values were provided; no much bigger clone lies one nucleotide off.

Here is what the overall study found, with its caveats: Across a handful of donors, approximately 4.6% of naive CD4, over 3% of naive CD8, 2% to 2.5% of memory CD4, and over 0.35% of memory CD8 clonotypes were shared. Sampling was limited to blood, and TCR repertoires in tissue likely differ from TCR repertoires in blood. Rarefaction of sorted-subset datasets indicated incomplete sequencing despite the large sequencing depth. Naive subsets generally had larger estimated clonotype richness than memory subsets. Compared with non-shared clonotypes, clonotypes shared by all four sorted-subset donors had higher generation probabilities. Pairwise subsampling led to the expectation that sequencing depth would affect the degree of clonotype sharing among donors. Because the study included only a small number of donors, the genetic and exposure-history diversity represented was limited.

The donors were healthy, HIV-negative adults with no recently reported acute infections or vaccinations. Every donor was a Caucasian adult living in Nashville, Tennessee, USA. CD4+ T cells were enriched through magnetic negative selection, after which naive cells were positively selected on CD45RA and the remaining negative fraction served as the memory subset. After blood collection by leukapheresis, PBMCs were isolated using Ficoll-Histopaque density gradient centrifugation and then cryopreserved in the vapor phase of liquid nitrogen. Analytical flow cytometry was used to check the purity and quantity of every magnetically sorted T cell population. Each sorted fraction had its genomic DNA isolated and then quantified by UV absorbance on a Nanodrop 2000c. Using the deep immunoSEQ assay, TCR CDR3 regions were amplified from genomic DNA by multiplex PCR. Extracted genomic DNA from each cell subset was spread evenly across all wells of several immunoSEQ 96-well plates, with each plate serving as a replicate. Each replicate PCR for sorted subsets received 200 ng genomic DNA, equal to about 30,000 T cell genomes. Purified libraries were measured with a Qubit 3.0 fluorometer, size-checked on a Bioanalyzer 2100, and measured again with the KAPA Library Quantification kit. Each immunoSEQ 96-well plate was sequenced on its own single-read 150-cycle Illumina NextSeq 550 flow cell. The paper's processing steps were these. Because the immunoSEQ output included only junctional sequences and no quality scores, the filtering could not be the same as the filtering used for full-length reads. To assign V/J genes and CDR3, sequences were annotated against IMGT germline references using PyIR, a Python wrapper for IgBLAST v1.9. Any read was removed if the V/J assignment was weak (E-value above 1e-6), the CDR3 was missing, or the read contained stop codons, out-of-frame junctions, or ambiguous translated residues. V3J clonotypes were defined by identical inferred V gene, J gene, and CDR3 amino acid sequence. Percentage overlap between repertoires was calculated by dividing the number of shared unique clonotypes by the size of the smaller repertoire. Richness of each repertoire was evaluated using RTK rarefaction, the Chao1 estimator, and Recon v2.1 estimates of unobserved clonotypes. Generation probabilities were computed with OLGA for all TCRbeta clonotypes obtained by the gDNA method from four donors. TCRdb took over this immuneACCESS table, retaining in-frame rearrangements with V and J assigned. Such tables are incomplete; in checked studies, under half of the missing clones stem from an unresolved V gene, and the remainder is unexplained. The V and J calls and clone size were taken over from that table, and D and trimming were inferred from the DNA. The sample table records 2 million to 3 million clones; over 85% of these occur just once. The top ten clones comprise about 0.39% of the sample.

This receptor chain uses TRBV15 and TRBJ2-1; TRBD2 is a possible D gene, resting on 5 matching bases. The source is a man between 18 and 29 years old in good health. Some clones in this sample may be carry-over from other donors' samples. Sequenced material: naive CD4+ T cells from PBMCs. Interpreted using the paper, the cell subset or site label stands for: CD45RA+ positively selected. The CDR3 reads CATSRDAGIGYNEQFF. The nucleotide sequence reads as follows: TGTGCCACCAGCAGAGATGCCGGGATAGGCTACAATGAGCAGTTCTTC.